The sequence of this T cell receptor (beta chain) was determined in a study of T cells in Graves' hyperthyroidism and ophthalmopathy. Study at large: Peripheral blood collection took place at initial diagnosis, before any treatment.

It was RNA transcripts that yielded the amplified TCR beta CDR3 regions. The HTBI primer set drove a first-round RT-PCR of the TCR CDR3. TCRdb ran MiXCR on the multiplex PCR reads and lists one entry per CDR3 protein. Here the sample spans approximately 480,000 distinct CDR3 sequences, about a fifth being singletons. Comments on this clonotype: Its antigen is currently unknown.

This CDR3 spans 15 amino acids. CDR1 is MNHEY and CDR2 is SVGEGT in the germline V gene. Trimming at V came to 2 bases and at J to 6 bases, leaving 7 bases not matched to a gene. Study-level points and caveats: Most thyroid-expanded clonotypes above 0.001 were also found in blood. Ophthalmopathy was model-predicted a median approximately 6.9 months pre-onset.

The sequenced sample was blood. The TCR originated in a man younger than 30 with Graves' hyperthyroidism. This chain links TRBV6-2 or TRBV6-3 with TRBJ2-7; 10 nucleotides match TRBD2. For the CDR3, the DNA is TGTGCCAGCAGTTACCCGTCTAGCGGGAGTCGCGAGCAGTACTTC. It translates to CASSYPSSGSREQYF.